A selection of T cell receptor beta chains follows, all from one sample in a study of T cell responses to AZD1222 COVID-19 vaccine. Assay: immunoSEQ multiplex PCR; the TCRdb copy retains only in-frame clones and omits some. The data contain 100,000 to 150,000 clones, about 86% of them seen just once; the ten biggest clones take up approximately 18%. The sequences come from peripheral blood, collected 28 days after the second AZD1222 dose. The origin of the receptors is an adult who received the AZD1222 COVID-19 vaccine. Both conserved end residues are part of each CDR3. A D gene is named only where the DNA matches it firmly. Expanded clones are given a class, and other clones once, few, many or no size at all.

D gene	J gene	V gene	clone size	CDR3 DNA	CDR3 protein
.	TRBJ2-2	TRBV7-2	.	TGTGCCAGCAGCCGTAGACAGAACACCGGGGAGCTGTTTTTT	CASSRRQNTGELFF
.	TRBJ1-2	TRBV6-5	.	TGTGCCAGCAGTTACTCTGGATCCACCTATGGCTACACCTTC	CASSYSGSTYGYTF
.	TRBJ2-7	TRBV5-4	.	TGTGCCAGCAGCTTGAACGGGGGGCCCTACGAGCAGTACTTC	CASSLNGGPYEQYF
TRBD2	TRBJ2-3	TRBV18	.	TGTGCCAGCTCACCGCGACAGCGGGGGGTCACAGATACGCAGTATTTT	CASSPRQRGVTDTQYF
.	TRBJ2-7	TRBV14	.	TGTGCCAGCAGCGCGGGCTACGAGCAGTACTTC	CASSAGYEQYF
.	TRBJ2-3	TRBV2	.	TGTGCCAGCAGTCGGGACACCCAGACGACAGATACGCAGTATTTT	CASSRDTQTTDTQYF
.	TRBJ2-7	TRBV5-4	.	TGTGCCAGCAGCTTGTCGAGTTACGAGCAGTACTTC	CASSLSSYEQYF
.	TRBJ2-3	TRBV11-2	.	TGTGCCAGCAGCTTAAACAGCGCCACAGATACGCAGTATTTT	CASSLNSATDTQYF
.	TRBJ2-5	TRBV28	once	TGTGCCAGCACGCCACAGGGACCCGTAGGGACCCAGTACTTC	CASTPQGPVGTQYF
TRBD1	TRBJ2-2	TRBV10-3	.	TGTGCCATCAGGAACGCCGGGACAGGGGGCAATCACGGGGAGCTGTTTTTT	CAIRNAGTGGNHGELFF
.	TRBJ1-4	TRBV28	.	TGTGCCAGCAGTAAAGGTGGCAGCTCTAATGAAAAACTGTTTTTT	CASSKGGSSNEKLFF
TRBD2	TRBJ2-2	TRBV11-3	.	TGTGCCAGCAGCTTGGAGGGCGCCAGCGGGAGGGCCTGGAGCGGGGAGCTGTTTTTT	CASSLEGASGRAWSGELFF
.	TRBJ2-1	TRBV9	.	TGTGCCAGCAGCCCGACGTACAATGAGCAGTTCTTC	CASSPTYNEQFF
TRBD2	TRBJ2-7	TRBV27	few	TGTGCCAGCAGTCAGCCCGGGACTAGCGGAGCCTACGAGCAGTACTTC	CASSQPGTSGAYEQYF
.	TRBJ1-1	TRBV4-2	.	TGTGCCAGCAGCCCCGGGGCCAGCATGAACACTGAAGCTTTCTTT	CASSPGASMNTEAFF
.	TRBJ1-6	TRBV9	.	TGTGCCAGCAGCGTAGGACAGGCCGACAATTCACCCCTCCACTTT	CASSVGQADNSPLHF
TRBD1	TRBJ1-2	TRBV12-3/TRBV12-4	.	TGTGCCAGCAGTTTCGGACAGGGAAGTGGCTACACCTTC	CASSFGQGSGYTF
.	TRBJ1-1	TRBV10-2	.	TGCGCCAGCAGTGAGATTAGAGGGATAGGGCAGGGCACTGAAGCTTTCTTT	CASSEIRGIGQGTEAFF
TRBD1	TRBJ1-4	TRBV7-8	.	TGTGCCAGCAGAACCGGGACAGGGTCCGAAAAACTGTTTTTT	CASRTGTGSEKLFF
TRBD1	TRBJ1-1	TRBV6-5	.	TGTGCCAGCAGCCGAGGGGGCGCTGAAGCTTTCTTT	CASSRGGAEAFF
TRBD1	TRBJ2-5	TRBV7-7	.	TGTGCCAGCAGCTTAGGGGCAGGGGGCCAAGAGACCCAGTACTTC	CASSLGAGGQETQYF
.	TRBJ2-6	TRBV7-3	.	TGTGCCAGCACCGCAGGGTCTGGGGCCAACGTCCTGACTTTC	CASTAGSGANVLTF
TRBD1	TRBJ2-7	TRBV7-6	.	TGTGCCAGCAGCATAGGGACAGGGGCCTACGAGCAGTACTTC	CASSIGTGAYEQYF
TRBD1	TRBJ1-3	TRBV3-1/TRBV3-2	few	TGTGCCAGCAGCCAAGCGGCCAGGGGGAGCTCTGGAAACACCATATATTTT	CASSQAARGSSGNTIYF
.	TRBJ1-2	TRBV6-5	.	TGTGCCAGCAGTACTCCGGGCCCCCGGGTATTC	CASSTPGPRVF
.	TRBJ2-5	TRBV7-3	.	TGTGCCAGCAGCTTATTTGGGGGAGAGACCCAGTACTTC	CASSLFGGETQYF
TRBD1	TRBJ2-7	TRBV6-5	.	TGTGCCAGCGGACAGGGGCGCGAGCAGTACTTC	CASGQGREQYF
.	TRBJ1-1	TRBV9	.	TGTGCCAGCAGCGCCCAGGGACTGAACACTGAAGCTTTCTTT	CASSAQGLNTEAFF
.	TRBJ2-1	TRBV6-5	.	TGTGCCAGCAGTTACTCGAAAGGGGAGCATGAGCAGTTCTTC	CASSYSKGEHEQFF
.	TRBJ1-4	TRBV7-9	once	TGTGCCAGCAGCTTAGAGTCGGGCCTGCGAAAACTGTTTTTT	CASSLESGLRKLFF
.	TRBJ2-1	TRBV28	.	TGTGCCAGCAGGTCGACTGCTACCTACAATGAGCAGTTCTTC	CASRSTATYNEQFF
TRBD1	TRBJ1-6	TRBV6-5	.	TGTGCCAGCAGTTTAAGGACGGGACAGGTTGGTTCACCCCTCCACTTT	CASSLRTGQVGSPLHF
.	TRBJ2-1	TRBV9	.	TGTGCCAGCAGCGCTCTGTACAATGAGCAGTTCTTC	CASSALYNEQFF
.	TRBJ1-6	TRBV27	.	TGTGCCAGCAGTTACTTCCAGGGTGTATCTAATTTTCGTTCACCCCTCCACTTT	CASSYFQGVSNFRSPLHF
TRBD1	TRBJ1-6	TRBV7-2	.	TGTGCCAGCAGCCCAGGACAGGGTAATTCACCCCTCCACTTT	CASSPGQGNSPLHF
.	TRBJ2-7	TRBV7-2	once	TGTGCCAGCAGCTTAGCGTATGACTCCTACGAGCAGTACTTC	CASSLAYDSYEQYF
TRBD2	TRBJ2-5	TRBV3-1/TRBV3-2	.	TGTGCCAGCAGCCAAAATAGCGGGGGCCAAGAGACCCAGTACTTC	CASSQNSGGQETQYF
TRBD1	TRBJ1-1	TRBV7-2	.	TGTGCCAGCAGCTTAGGGGGACAGGGAAACACTGAAGCTTTCTTT	CASSLGGQGNTEAFF
TRBD1	TRBJ1-5	TRBV27	once	TGTGCCAGCAGAAAAACGGGACAGGGGAATCAGCCCCAGCATTTT	CASRKTGQGNQPQHF
.	TRBJ1-5	TRBV7-2	.	TGTGCCAGCAGCTTTTCAGGTATGGCCCAGCATTTT	CASSFSGMAQHF
.	TRBJ2-7	TRBV7-2	.	TGTGCCAGCAGCTTAGCCCCCGGGACAAGAACCTACGAGCAGTACTTC	CASSLAPGTRTYEQYF
TRBD1	TRBJ1-4	TRBV5-1	.	TGCGCCAGCAGCTTGGCGGACAGGGCGGGTGAAAAACTGTTTTTT	CASSLADRAGEKLFF
TRBD2	TRBJ2-7	TRBV4-3	.	TGCGCCAGCAGCCCCGGACTAGCTGCGACCTACGAGCAGTACTTC	CASSPGLAATYEQYF
.	TRBJ2-1	TRBV5-1	many	TGCGCCAGTGATGCGGCGGGGTACAAGTTCTTC	CASDAAGYKFF